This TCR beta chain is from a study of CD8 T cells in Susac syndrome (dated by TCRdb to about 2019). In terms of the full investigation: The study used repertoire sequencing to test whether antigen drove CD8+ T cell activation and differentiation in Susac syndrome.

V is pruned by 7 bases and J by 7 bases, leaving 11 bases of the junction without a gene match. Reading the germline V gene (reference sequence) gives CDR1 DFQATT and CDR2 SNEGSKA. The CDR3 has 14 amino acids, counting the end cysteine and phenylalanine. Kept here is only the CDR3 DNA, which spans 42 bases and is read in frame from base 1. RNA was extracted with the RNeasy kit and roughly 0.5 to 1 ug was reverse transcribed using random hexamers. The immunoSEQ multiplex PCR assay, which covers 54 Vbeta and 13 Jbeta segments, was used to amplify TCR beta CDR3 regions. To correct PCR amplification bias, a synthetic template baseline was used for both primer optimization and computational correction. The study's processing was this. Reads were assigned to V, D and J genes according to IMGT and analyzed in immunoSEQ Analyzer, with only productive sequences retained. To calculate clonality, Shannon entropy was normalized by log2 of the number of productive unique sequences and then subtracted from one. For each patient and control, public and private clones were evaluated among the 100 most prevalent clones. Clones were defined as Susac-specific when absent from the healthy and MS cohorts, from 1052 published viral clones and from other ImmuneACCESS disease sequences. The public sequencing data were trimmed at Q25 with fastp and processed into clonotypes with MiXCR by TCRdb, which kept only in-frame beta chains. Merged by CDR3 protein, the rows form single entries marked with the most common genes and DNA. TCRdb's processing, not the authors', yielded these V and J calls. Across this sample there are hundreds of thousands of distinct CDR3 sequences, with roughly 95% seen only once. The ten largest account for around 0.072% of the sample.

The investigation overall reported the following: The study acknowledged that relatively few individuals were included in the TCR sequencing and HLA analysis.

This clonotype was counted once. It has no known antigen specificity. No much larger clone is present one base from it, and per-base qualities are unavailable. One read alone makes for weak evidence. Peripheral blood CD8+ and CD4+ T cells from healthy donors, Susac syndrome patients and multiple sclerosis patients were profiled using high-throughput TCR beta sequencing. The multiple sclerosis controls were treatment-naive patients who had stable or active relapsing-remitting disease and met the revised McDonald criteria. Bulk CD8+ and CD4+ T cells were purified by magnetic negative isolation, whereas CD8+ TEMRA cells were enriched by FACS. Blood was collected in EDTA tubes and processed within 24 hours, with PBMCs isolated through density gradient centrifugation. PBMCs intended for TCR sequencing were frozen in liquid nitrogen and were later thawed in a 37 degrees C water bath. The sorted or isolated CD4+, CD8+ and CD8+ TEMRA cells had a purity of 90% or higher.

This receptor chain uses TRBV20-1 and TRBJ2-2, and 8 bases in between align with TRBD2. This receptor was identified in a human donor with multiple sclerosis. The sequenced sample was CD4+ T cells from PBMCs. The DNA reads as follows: TGCAGTGTAGAGCGGGGGCCCGGGGACGGGGAGCTGTTTTTT. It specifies CSVERGPGDGELFF.